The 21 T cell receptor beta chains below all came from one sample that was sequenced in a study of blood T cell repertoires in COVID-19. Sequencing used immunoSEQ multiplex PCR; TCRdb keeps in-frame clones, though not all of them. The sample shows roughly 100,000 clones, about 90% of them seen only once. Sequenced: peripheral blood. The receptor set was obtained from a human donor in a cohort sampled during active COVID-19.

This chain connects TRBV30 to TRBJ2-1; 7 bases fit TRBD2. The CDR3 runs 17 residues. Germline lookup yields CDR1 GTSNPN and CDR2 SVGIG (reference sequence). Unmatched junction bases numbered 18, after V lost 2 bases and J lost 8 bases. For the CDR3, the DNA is TGTGCCTGGAGTACCAGTTTGGGAGGGAATAAGGGTCATGAGCAGTTCTTC. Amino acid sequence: CAWSTSLGGNKGHEQFF.

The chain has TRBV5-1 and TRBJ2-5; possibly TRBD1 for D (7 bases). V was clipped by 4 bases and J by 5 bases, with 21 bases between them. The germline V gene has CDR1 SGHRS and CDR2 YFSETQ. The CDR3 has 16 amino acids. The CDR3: CASSPGQAWGEETQYF. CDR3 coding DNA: TGCGCCAGCAGCCCTGGACAGGCGTGGGGGGAGGAGACCCAGTACTTC.

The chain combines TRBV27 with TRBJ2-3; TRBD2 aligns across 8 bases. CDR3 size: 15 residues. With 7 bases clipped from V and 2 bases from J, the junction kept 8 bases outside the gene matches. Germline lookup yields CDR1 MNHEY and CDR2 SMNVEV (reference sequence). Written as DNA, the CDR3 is TGTGCCAGCAACGAGCGGGGGCTCCTCACAGATACGCAGTATTTT. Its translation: CASNERGLLTDTQYF.

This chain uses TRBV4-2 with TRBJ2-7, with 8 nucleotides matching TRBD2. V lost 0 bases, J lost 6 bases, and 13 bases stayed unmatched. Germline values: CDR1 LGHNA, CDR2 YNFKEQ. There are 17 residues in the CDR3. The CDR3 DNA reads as TGTGCCAGCAGCCAAGATCGGGTTAGCGGGGAGTTGGTCGAGCAGTACTTC. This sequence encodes CASSQDRVSGELVEQYF.

CDR3 loop: CASSRSPSHEQFF. In DNA form, the CDR3 reads TGTGCCAGCAGCCGGTCGCCTAGTCATGAGCAGTTCTTC. The chain employs TRBV5-4 and TRBJ2-1; no clear D gene. This CDR3 is built from 13 residues. Trimming pared 4 bases from V and 8 bases from J, leaving 13 bases between. Germline CDR1 and CDR2: SGHNT and YYREEE (reference sequence).

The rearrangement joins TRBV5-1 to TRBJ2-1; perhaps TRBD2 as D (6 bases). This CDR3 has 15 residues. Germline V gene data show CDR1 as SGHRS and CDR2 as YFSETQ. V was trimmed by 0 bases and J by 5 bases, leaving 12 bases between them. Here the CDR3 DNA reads TGCGCCAGCAGCTTGGGGGGCGGGGCAGACAATGAGCAGTTCTTC. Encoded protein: CASSLGGGADNEQFF.

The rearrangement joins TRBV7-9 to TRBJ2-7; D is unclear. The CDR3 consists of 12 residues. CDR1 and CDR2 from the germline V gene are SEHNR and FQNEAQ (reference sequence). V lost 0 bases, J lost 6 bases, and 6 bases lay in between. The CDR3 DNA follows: TGTGCCAGCAGCTTAGCGCGTGGCGAGCAGTACTTC. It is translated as CASSLARGEQYF. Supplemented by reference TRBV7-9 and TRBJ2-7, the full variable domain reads DTGVSQNPRHKITKRGQNVTFRCDPISEHNRLYWYRQTLGQGPEFLTYFQNEAQLEKSRLLSDRFSAERPKGSFSTLEIQRTEQGDSAMYLCASSLARGEQYFGPGTRLTVT.

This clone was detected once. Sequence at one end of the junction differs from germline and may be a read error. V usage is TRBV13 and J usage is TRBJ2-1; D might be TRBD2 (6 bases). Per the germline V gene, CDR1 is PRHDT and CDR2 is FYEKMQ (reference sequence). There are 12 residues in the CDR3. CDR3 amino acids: CASSLGLAGSVF. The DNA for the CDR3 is TGTGCCAGCAGCTTAGGCCTGGCGGGATCGGTCTTC.

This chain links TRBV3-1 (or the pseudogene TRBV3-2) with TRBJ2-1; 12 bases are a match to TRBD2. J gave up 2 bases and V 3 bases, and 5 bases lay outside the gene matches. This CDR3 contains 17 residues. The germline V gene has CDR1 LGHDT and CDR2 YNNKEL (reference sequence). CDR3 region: CASSQTSGSAAYNEQFF. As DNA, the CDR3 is TGTGCCAGCAGCCAGACTAGCGGGAGTGCCGCCTACAATGAGCAGTTCTTC.

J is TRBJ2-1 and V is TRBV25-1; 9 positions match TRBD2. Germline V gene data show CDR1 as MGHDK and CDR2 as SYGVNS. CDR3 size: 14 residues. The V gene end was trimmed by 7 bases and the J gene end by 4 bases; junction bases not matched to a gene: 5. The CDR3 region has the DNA TGTGCCAGCATCCCTAGCGGGACTTACAATGAGCAGTTCTTC. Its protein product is CASIPSGTYNEQFF.

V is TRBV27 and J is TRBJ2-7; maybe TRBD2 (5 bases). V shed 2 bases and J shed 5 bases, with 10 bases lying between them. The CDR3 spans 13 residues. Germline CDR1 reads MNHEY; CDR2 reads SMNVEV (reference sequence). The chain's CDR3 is CASSLKSADEQYF. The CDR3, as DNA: TGTGCCAGCAGTTTAAAATCAGCGGACGAGCAGTACTTC.

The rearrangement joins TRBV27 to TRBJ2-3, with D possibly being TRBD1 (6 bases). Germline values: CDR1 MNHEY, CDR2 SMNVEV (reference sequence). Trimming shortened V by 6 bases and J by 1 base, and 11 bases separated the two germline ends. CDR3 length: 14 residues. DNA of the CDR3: TGTGCCAGCAGCCTACGACAGGGCACAGATACGCAGTATTTT. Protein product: CASSLRQGTDTQYF.

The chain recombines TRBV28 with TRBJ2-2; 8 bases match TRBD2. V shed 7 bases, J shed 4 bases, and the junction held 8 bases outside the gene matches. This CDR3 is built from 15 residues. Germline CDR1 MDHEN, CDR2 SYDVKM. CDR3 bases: TGTGCCAGCACTCGGGGGGGCGCGGCCACCGGGGAGCTGTTTTTT. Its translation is CASTRGGAATGELFF.

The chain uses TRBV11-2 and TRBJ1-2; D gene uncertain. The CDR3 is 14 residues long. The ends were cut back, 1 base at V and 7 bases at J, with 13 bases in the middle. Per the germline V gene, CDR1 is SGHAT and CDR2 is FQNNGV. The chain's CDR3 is CASSLGYFGFGYTF. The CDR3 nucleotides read TGTGCCAGCAGCTTAGGCTATTTCGGGTTTGGCTACACCTTC.

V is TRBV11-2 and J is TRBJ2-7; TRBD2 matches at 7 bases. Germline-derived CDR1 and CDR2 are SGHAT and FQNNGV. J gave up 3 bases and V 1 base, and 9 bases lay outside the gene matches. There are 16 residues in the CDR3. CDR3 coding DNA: TGTGCCAGCAGCTTAGTCGGCGGGAGCCGGGGCTACGAGCAGTACTTC. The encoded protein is CASSLVGGSRGYEQYF.

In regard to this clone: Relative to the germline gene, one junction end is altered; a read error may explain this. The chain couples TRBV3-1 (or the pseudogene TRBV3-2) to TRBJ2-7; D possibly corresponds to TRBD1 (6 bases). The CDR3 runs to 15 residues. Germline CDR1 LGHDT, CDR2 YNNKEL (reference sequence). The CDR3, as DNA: TGTGCCGGCAGCCAAGACGGTTCAGGGGTCATCGAGCAGTACTTC. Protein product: CAGSQDGSGVIEQYF.

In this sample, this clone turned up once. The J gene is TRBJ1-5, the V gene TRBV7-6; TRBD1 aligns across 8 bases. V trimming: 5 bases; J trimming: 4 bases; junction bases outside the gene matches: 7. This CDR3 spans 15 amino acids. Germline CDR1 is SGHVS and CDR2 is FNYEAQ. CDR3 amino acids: CASSQWTGKNQPQHF. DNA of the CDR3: TGTGCCAGCAGCCAATGGACAGGGAAGAATCAGCCCCAGCATTTT.

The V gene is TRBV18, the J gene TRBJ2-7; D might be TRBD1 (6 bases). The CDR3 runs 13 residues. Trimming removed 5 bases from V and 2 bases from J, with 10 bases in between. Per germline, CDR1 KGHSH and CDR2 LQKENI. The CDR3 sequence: CASSSGQPYEQYF. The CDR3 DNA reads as TGTGCCAGCTCATCCGGACAGCCCTACGAGCAGTACTTC.

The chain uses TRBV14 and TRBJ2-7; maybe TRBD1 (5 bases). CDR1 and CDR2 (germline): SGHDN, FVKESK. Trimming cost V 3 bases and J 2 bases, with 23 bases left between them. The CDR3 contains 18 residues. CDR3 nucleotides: TGTGCCAGCAGCCACAACTGGGGCGACGAACCCAACCCCTACGAGCAGTACTTC. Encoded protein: CASSHNWGDEPNPYEQYF.

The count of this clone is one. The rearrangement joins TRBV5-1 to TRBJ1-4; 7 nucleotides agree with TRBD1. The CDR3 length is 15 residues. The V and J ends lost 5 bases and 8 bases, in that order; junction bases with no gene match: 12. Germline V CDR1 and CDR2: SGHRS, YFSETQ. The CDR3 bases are TGCGCCAGCAGAATTGAAGTACGGACAGGCGAAAAACTGTTTTTT. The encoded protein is CASRIEVRTGEKLFF.

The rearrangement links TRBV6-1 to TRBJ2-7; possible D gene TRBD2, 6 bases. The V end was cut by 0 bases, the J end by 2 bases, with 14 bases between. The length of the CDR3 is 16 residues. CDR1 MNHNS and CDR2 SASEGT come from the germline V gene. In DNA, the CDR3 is TGTGCCAGCAGTGAAGCGGACTATGCCTCAACCTACGAGCAGTACTTC. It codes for CASSEADYASTYEQYF.